The present T cell receptor (beta chain) was sequenced within a study of CD8+CD57+ T cells in acquired aplastic anemia. Study overall: DNA recovered from sorted CD4+ and CD8+ cells had a mean of approximately 3 ug. Study findings and constraints: Controls and patients did not differ significantly in CD8+ Simpson's diversity. Twenty-nine shared CD8+ CDR3s appeared highly expressed within patients' immunodominant clones.

V was shortened by 3 bases and J by 1 base, with 1 base between the two germline ends. CDR3 length: 12 amino acids. The V gene's germline CDR1 is SGHTA and CDR2 FQGNSA. This clonotype has a count of ten or more. Its antigen is still unknown. TCR beta VDJ and CDR3 profiles were obtained from a genomic DNA template. MiXCR, run by TCRdb on the reads, gives a single entry per CDR3 protein. The top ten hold about 2.5% of the sample, which has 100,000 to 150,000 distinct CDR3 sequences, around 50% seen once. The material sequenced was sorted CD4+, CD8+, or CD8+CD57+ T cells (not recorded which) from PBMCs. The clonotype comes from a human donor in good health, serving as a control. J is TRBJ1-5 and V is TRBV7-2; no reliable D call. In DNA, the CDR3 is TGTGCCAGCAGCTTGAGCAATCAGCCCCAGCATTTT. Translating gives CASSLSNQPQHF. The variable domain in full, with the rest retrieved from reference TRBV7-2 and TRBJ1-5, is GAGVSQSPSNKVTEKGKDVELRCDPISGHTALYWYRQSLGQGLEFLIYFQGNSAPDKSGLPSDRFSAERTGGSVSTLTIQRTQQEDSAVYLCASSLSNQPQHFGDGTRLSIL.